This T cell receptor (beta chain) was observed in a study of shared clonotypes between healthy human individuals. In this sample, this clone turned up once. CDR1 and CDR2 from the germline V gene are MNHNS and SASEGT. J lost 1 base, V lost 1 base, and 7 bases had no gene match. The CDR3 covers 17 residues. The data were produced by immunoSEQ multiplex PCR, yet TCRdb's version contains in-frame clones alone and is incomplete. The data contain around 2,000,000 clones, over 85% of them seen just once; the ten biggest clones take up 0.1% to 0.15%. The source material was naive CD4+ T cells sorted from blood. Subset described: CD45RA+ positively selected. The sequence was collected from a man between 18 and 29 years old in good health. The genes are TRBV6-1 and TRBJ2-5, with 9 bases aligning to TRBD2. The CDR3 region is CASSEGLLAGTQETQYF. CDR3 nucleotide sequence: TGTGCCAGCAGTGAAGGTTTGCTAGCGGGGACCCAAGAGACCCAGTACTTC.